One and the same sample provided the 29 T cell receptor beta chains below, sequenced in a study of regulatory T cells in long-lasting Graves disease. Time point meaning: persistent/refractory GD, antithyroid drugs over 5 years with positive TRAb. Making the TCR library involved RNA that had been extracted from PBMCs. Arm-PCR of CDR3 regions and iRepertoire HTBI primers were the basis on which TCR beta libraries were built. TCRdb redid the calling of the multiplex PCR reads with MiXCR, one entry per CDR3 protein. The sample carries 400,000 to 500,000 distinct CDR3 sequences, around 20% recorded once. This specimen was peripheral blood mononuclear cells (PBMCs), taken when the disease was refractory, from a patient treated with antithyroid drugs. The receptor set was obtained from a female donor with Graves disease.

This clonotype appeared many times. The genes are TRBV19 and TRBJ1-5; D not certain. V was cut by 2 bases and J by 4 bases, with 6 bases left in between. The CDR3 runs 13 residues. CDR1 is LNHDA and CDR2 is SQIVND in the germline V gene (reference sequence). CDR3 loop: CASSISGNQPQHF. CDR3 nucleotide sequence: TGTGCCAGTAGTATATCGGGAAATCAGCCCCAGCATTTT.

The CDR3 DNA reads as TGTGCCTGGACCTCCCATAGGGGGTGGACTGGCAATCAGCCCCAGCATTTT. It yields the protein CAWTSHRGWTGNQPQHF. The chain links TRBV30 to TRBJ1-5; tentatively, D is TRBD1 (6 bases). With 4 bases removed from V and 2 bases from J, the gap between germline ends came to 21 bases. The CDR3 contains 17 residues. CDR1 is GTSNPN and CDR2 is SVGIG in the germline V gene (reference sequence).

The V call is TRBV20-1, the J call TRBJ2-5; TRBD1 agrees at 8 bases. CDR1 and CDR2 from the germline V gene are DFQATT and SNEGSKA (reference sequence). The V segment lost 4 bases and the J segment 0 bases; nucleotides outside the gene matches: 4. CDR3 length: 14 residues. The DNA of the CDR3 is TGCAGTGCTAAGGCAGGGGGCTACCAAGAGACCCAGTACTTC. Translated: CSAKAGGYQETQYF.

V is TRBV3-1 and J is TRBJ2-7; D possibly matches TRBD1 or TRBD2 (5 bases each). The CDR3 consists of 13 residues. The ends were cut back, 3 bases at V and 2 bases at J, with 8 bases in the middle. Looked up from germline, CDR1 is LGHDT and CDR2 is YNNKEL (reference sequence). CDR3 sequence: CASSQGEAYEQYF. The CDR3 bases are TGTGCCAGCAGCCAGGGGGAAGCCTACGAGCAGTACTTC.

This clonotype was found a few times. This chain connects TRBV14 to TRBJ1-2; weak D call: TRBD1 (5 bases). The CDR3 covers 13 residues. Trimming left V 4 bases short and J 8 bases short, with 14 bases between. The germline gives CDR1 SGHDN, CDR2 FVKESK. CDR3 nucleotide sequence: TGTGCCAGCAGCCCTCTGGGGGGAGGCGGCTACACCTTC. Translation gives CASSPLGGGGYTF.

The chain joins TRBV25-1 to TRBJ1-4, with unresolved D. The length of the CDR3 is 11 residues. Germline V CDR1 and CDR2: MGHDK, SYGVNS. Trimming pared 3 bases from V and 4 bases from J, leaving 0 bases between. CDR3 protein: CASSDNEKLFF. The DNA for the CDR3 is TGTGCCAGCAGTGATAATGAAAAACTGTTTTTT.

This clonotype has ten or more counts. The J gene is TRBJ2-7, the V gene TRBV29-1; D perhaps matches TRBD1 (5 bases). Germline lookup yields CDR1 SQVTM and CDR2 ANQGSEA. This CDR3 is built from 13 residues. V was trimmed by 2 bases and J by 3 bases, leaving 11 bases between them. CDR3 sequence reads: CSVELPGFYEQYF. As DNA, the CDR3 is TGCAGCGTTGAACTGCCAGGGTTCTACGAGCAGTACTTC.

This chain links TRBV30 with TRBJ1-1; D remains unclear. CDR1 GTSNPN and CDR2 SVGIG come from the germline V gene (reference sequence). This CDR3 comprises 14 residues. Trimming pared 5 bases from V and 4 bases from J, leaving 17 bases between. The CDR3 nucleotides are TGTGCCTGGGGGTGGGTAGGGCCCTCCACTGAAGCTTTCTTT. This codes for CAWGWVGPSTEAFF.

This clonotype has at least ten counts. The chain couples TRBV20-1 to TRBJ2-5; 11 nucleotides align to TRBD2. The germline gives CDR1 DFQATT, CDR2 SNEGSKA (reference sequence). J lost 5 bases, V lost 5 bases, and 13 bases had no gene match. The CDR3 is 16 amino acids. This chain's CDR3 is CSAPLPGLAVRETQYF. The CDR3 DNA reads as TGCAGTGCTCCCTTACCGGGACTAGCGGTCCGGGAGACCCAGTACTTC.

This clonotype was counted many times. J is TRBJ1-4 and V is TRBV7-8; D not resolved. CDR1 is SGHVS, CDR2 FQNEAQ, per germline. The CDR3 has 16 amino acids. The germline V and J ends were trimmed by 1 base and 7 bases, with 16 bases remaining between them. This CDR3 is CASSLGTTARSEKLFF. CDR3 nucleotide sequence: TGTGCCAGCAGCTTAGGAACAACAGCGAGGAGTGAAAAACTGTTTTTT.

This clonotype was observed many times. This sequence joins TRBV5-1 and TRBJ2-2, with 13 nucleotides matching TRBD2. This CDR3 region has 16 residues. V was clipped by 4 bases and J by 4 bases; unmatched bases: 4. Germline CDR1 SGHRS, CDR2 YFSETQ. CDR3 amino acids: CASSARLAGGTGELFF. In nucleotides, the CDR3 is TGCGCCAGCAGCGCCCGACTAGCGGGAGGCACCGGGGAGCTGTTTTTT. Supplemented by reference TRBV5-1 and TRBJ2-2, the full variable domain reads KAGVTQTPRYLIKTRGQQVTLSCSPISGHRSVSWYQQTPGQGLQFLFEYFSETQRNKGNFPGRFSGRQFSNSRSEMNVSTLELGDSALYLCASSARLAGGTGELFFGEGSRLTVL.

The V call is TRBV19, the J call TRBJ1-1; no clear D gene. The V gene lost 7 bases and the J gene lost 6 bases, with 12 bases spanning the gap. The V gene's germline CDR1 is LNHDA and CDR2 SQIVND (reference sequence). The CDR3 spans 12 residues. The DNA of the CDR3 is TGTGCCAGTATGGGAGGGTTCGCTGAAGCTTTCTTT. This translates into CASMGGFAEAFF. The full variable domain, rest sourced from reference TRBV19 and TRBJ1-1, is DGGITQSPKYLFRKEGQNVTLSCEQNLNHDAMYWYRQDPGQGLRLIYYSQIVNDFQKGDIAEGYSVSREKKESFPLTVTSAQKNPTAFYLCASMGGFAEAFFGQGTRLTVV.

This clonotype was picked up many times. CDR3 in amino acids: CASSIDSFEKLFF. The DNA for the CDR3 is TGTGCCAGCAGTATCGACAGTTTTGAAAAACTGTTTTTT. The chain is built from TRBV27 and TRBJ1-4; D possibly corresponds to TRBD1 (5 bases). This CDR3 comprises 13 residues. Germline V gives CDR1 MNHEY, CDR2 SMNVEV (reference sequence). Trimming removed 5 bases from V and 7 bases from J, with 11 bases in between.

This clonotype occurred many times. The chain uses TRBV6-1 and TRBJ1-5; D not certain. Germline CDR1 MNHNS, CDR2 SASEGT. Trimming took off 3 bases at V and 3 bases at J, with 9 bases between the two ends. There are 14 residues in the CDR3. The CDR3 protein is CASSDTYNNQPQHF. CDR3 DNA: TGTGCCAGCAGTGACACTTACAACAATCAGCCCCAGCATTTT.

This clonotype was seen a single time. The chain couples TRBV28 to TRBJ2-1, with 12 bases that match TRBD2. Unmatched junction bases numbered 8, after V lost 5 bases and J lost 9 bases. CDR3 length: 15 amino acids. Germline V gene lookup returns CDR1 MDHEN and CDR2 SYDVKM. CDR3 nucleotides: TGTGCCAGCAGTCTCCCCCCGACTAGCGGGAGTGAGCAGTTCTTC. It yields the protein CASSLPPTSGSEQFF.

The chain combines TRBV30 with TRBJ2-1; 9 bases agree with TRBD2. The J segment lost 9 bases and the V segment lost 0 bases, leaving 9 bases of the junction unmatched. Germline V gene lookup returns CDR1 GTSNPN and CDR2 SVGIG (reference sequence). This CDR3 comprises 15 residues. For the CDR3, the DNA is TGTGCCTGGAGTGTACTGCTTAGCGGGAGCACTGAGCAGTTCTTC. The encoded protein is CAWSVLLSGSTEQFF.

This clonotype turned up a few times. CDR3 coding DNA: TGTGCCAGCAGCGTAGACAGGGGGCGCGAAAAACTGTTTTTT. This codes for CASSVDRGREKLFF. The chain is built from TRBV9 and TRBJ1-4, with TRBD1 matching 9 bases. CDR1 and CDR2 (germline): SGDLS, YYNGEE. V shed 0 bases, J shed 8 bases, and the junction held 2 bases outside the gene matches. The CDR3 covers 14 residues.

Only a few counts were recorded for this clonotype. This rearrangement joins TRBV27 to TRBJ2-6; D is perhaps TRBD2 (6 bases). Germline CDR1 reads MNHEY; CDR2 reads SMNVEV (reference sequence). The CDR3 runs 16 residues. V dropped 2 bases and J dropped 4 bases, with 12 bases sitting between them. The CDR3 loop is CASSLVRAGGANVLTF. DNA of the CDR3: TGTGCCAGCAGTTTAGTTAGGGCGGGAGGGGCCAACGTCCTGACTTTC.

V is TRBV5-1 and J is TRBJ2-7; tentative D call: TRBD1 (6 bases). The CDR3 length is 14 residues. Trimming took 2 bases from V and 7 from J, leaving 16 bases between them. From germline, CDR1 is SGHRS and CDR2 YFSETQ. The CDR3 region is CASSFQGTGGEQYF. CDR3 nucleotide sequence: TGCGCCAGCAGCTTCCAGGGGACCGGTGGGGAGCAGTACTTC.

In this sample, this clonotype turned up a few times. CDR3 protein: CASSQGSGTYEQYF. CDR3 DNA: TGTGCCAGCAGCCAAGGTTCTGGAACCTACGAGCAGTACTTC. The chain is built from TRBV3-1 and TRBJ2-7; D unresolved. The V gene's germline CDR1 is LGHDT and CDR2 YNNKEL (reference sequence). The CDR3 covers 14 residues. Trimming shortened V by 1 base and J by 2 bases, and 9 bases separated the two germline ends.

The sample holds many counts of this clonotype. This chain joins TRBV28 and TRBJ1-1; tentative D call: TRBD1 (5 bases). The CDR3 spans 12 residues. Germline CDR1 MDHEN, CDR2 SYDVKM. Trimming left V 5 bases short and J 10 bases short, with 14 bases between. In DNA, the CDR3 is TGTGCCAGCAGTCCATGGGGGGGGGGAGCTTTCTTT. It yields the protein CASSPWGGGAFF.

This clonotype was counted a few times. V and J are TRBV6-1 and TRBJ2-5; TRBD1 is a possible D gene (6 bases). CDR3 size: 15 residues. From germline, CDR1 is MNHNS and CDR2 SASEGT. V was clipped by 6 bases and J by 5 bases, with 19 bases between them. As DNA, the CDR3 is TGTGCCAGCAGGAATTCCCACAGGGTCGGGGAGACCCAGTACTTC. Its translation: CASRNSHRVGETQYF.

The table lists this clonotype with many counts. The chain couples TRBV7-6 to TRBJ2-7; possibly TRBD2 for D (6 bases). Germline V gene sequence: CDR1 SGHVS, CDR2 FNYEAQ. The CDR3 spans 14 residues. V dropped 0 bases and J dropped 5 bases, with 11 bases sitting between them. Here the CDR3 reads CASSLAGLRDEQYF. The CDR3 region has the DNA TGTGCCAGCAGCTTAGCGGGACTCAGAGACGAGCAGTACTTC.

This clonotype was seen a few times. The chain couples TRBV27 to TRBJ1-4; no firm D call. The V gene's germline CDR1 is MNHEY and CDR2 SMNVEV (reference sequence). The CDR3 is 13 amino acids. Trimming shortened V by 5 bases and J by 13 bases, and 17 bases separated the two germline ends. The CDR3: CASSPSVGLGLFF. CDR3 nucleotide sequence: TGTGCCAGCAGTCCGTCTGTGGGGTTGGGACTGTTTTTT. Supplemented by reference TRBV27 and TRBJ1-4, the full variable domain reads EAQVTQNPRYLITVTGKKLTVTCSQNMNHEYMSWYRQDPGLGLRQIYYSMNVEVTDKGDVPEGYKVSRKEKRNFPLILESPSPNQTSLYFCASSPSVGLGLFFGSGTQLSVL.

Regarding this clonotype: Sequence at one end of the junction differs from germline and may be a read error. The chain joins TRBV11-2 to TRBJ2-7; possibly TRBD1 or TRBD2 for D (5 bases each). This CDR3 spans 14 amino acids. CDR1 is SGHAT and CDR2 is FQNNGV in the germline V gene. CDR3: CASSLDRRGTERYF. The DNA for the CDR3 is TGTGCCAGCAGCTTAGATCGGAGAGGGACCGAGCGGTACTTC.

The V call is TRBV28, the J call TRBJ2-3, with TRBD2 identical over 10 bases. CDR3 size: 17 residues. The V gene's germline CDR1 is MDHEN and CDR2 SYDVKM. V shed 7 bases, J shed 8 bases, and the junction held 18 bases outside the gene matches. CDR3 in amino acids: CASNLGGAGGQRGTQYF. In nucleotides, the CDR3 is TGTGCCAGCAACCTCGGGGGAGCGGGAGGGCAGAGAGGTACGCAGTATTTT.

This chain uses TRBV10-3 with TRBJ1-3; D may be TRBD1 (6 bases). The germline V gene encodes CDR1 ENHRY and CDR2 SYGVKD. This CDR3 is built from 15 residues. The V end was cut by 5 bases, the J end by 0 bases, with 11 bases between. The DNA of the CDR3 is TGTGCCATCAGTTTCGAGGACAGCTCTGGAAACACCATATATTTT. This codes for CAISFEDSSGNTIYF.

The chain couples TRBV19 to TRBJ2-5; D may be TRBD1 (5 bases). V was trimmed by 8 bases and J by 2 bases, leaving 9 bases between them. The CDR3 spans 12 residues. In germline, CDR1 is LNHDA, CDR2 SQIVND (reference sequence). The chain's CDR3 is CASSHRQETQYF. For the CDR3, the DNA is TGTGCCAGTTCCCACAGGCAAGAGACCCAGTACTTC.

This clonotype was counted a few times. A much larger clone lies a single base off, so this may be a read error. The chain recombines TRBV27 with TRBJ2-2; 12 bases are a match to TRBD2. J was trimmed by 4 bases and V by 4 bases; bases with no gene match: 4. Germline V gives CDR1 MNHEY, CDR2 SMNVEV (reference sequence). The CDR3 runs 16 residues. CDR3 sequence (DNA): TGTGCCAGCAGTTCCGAGACTAGCGGGAGCACCGGGGAGCTGTTTTTT. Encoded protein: CASSSETSGSTGELFF.